This T cell receptor (beta chain) is drawn from a study of T cells after yellow fever vaccination. Study at large: SMART-Seq v4 Ultra Low Input handled preparation of low-cell-number fractions. The study, taken as a whole, reports: Most clones from primary vaccination resurfaced after the booster (about 95% CD4, around 89% CD8).

By 5'RACE template switching, TCR cDNA was produced, with a universal primer site and UMIs added in the process. TCRdb reprocessed the 5' RACE reads with MiXCR, giving one entry per CDR3 protein. The sample shows around 250,000 distinct CDR3 sequences, roughly 5.6% of them seen only once. The sample holds a few counts of this clonotype. Its antigen remains unknown. Germline lookup yields CDR1 SGHRS and CDR2 YFSETQ. This CDR3 contains 15 residues. V was shortened by 0 bases and J by 2 bases, with 10 bases between the two germline ends. The TCR sequence derives from a man aged 18 to 35 who received the YFV17D yellow fever vaccine. Specimen: CD4+ T cells sorted from PBMCs, collected on the day of the yellow fever booster vaccination. V and J are TRBV5-1 and TRBJ2-3; TRBD2 might be the D (5 bases). The CDR3 is CASSLEIGVTDTQYF. CDR3 in DNA: TGCGCCAGCAGCTTGGAGATCGGGGTCACAGATACGCAGTATTTT. Combining the CDR3 with reference TRBV5-1 and TRBJ2-3 gives the whole variable domain KAGVTQTPRYLIKTRGQQVTLSCSPISGHRSVSWYQQTPGQGLQFLFEYFSETQRNKGNFPGRFSGRQFSNSRSEMNVSTLELGDSALYLCASSLEIGVTDTQYFGPGTRLTVL.